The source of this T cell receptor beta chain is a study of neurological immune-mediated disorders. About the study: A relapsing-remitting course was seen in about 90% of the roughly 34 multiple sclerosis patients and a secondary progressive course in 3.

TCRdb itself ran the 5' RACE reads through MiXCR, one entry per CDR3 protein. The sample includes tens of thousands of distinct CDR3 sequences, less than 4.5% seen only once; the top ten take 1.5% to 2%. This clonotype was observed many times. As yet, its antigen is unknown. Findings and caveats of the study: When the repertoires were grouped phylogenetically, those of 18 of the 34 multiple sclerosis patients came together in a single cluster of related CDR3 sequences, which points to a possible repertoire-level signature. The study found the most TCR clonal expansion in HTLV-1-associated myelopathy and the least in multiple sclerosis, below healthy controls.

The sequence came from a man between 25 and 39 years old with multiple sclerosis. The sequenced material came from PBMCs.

CDR3 coding DNA: TGTGCCAGCAGCTTTTCCGAGGACAGGGGCACAGATACGCAGTATTTT. Translated: CASSFSEDRGTDTQYF. This chain connects TRBV5-6 to TRBJ2-3, with 8 bases aligning to TRBD1. This CDR3 region has 16 residues. Trimming at V came to 2 bases and at J to 1 base, leaving 6 bases not matched to a gene. The germline V gene has CDR1 SGHDT and CDR2 YYEEEE.